This entry is about one TCR beta chain. This clonotype showed up just once. Which antigen it targets is not known. Base qualities are not recorded, but no much larger clone differs from it by a single base. A solitary read yields weak support. These data belong to a study of response to subunit inactivated influenza vaccine listed by TCRdb under 2018. Describing the broader study: To follow how T cells responded to a trivalent subunit inactivated influenza vaccine, the researchers relied on deep quantitative profiling of the T cell receptor repertoire. Beyond this particular receptor, the publication reports: The authors proposed that each seasonal influenza vaccination may bring in only a limited number of new T cells.

The library came from RT-PCR. The run used an Illumina HiSeq 2500. Clones were called with MiXCR by TCRdb after fastp trimmed the public reads at Q25, and only in-frame beta chains were retained. Records with the same CDR3 protein are collapsed into one entry carrying the most frequent genes and DNA. Here the sample has more than 550,000 distinct CDR3 sequences; approximately 11% occur a single time. About 10% of the sample is in the top ten clones. V drops 5 bases and J drops 4 bases, leaving 12 bases in between. The CDR3 numbers 12 residues from cysteine through phenylalanine. CDR3 DNA is the only sequence kept; it has 36 bases, read in frame from the first base. The germline V gene sets CDR1 to SQVTM and CDR2 to ANQGSEA. This sample also belongs to another study, concerning T cells expressing NK-cell markers. The second study, in turn, reports: The TCR beta cDNA libraries were made using 5'RACE template switching, a step that added both a universal primer site and unique molecular identifiers. Three sorted T-cell subsets (CD3+CD56+NKG2C+, CD3+CD56+NKG2C- and CD3+CD56-NKG2C+) from fewer than 10 donors had their TCR beta-chain repertoires profiled. Among the eight sequenced donors, seven were HCMV-seropositive and one was HCMV-seronegative. To restrict sorting to alphabetaTCR-expressing T cells, an anti-gammadeltaTCR antibody was added in several experiments. In roughly 6 donors, the dominant CD3+CD56+NKG2C+ clonotypes were found to rank among the top 10 CD8+ clonotypes and to make up about 1.0-7.5% of CD8+ T cells. Those dominant clonotypes were again the most abundant among CD3+CD56-NKG2C+ cells in a handful of donors, at roughly 25-65%. It remained unclear whether the expanded NKG2C-expressing T cell clones were specific for HCMV antigens. The study sequenced eight donors, all healthy volunteers chosen at random: three men and five women. A commercial ELISA kit detecting HCMV-specific IgG in serum was used to determine HCMV serostatus. Peripheral blood mononuclear cells were isolated from blood by Ficoll density gradient centrifugation. For several donors, bulk peripheral blood T-cell repertoires were also sequenced from unsorted PBMC. Synthesis of cDNA was primed from the TCR beta constant segment and was followed by two consecutive PCR amplification steps. Sequencing of the libraries produced 2 x 150 bp reads on Illumina HiSeq 2000/2500, MiSeq or NextSeq. Reads were demultiplexed and grouped by UMI with MIGEC, and clonotypes were assembled and quantified with MiTCR. Only TCR cDNA sequences supported by at least two reads were kept to exclude erroneous sequences. The tcR package was used for downstream repertoire analysis, with clonotypes matched between fractions based on CDR3 nucleotide sequence plus V segment. VDJmatch was used to annotate antigen specificity against VDJdb, with one amino acid substitution in CDR3 allowed.

The chain couples TRBV29-1 to TRBJ2-7; a tentative D match to TRBD2 spans 5 bases. The clonotype comes from a man aged 50 to 60 who received an inactivated influenza vaccine. Donor details come from another sample of the same person, matched by shared clones. Sequences were derived from PBMCs from blood, sampled on the day of vaccination. The nucleotides are TGCAGCGTTTTGGATCCGGGGTACGAGCAGTACTTC. Its translation is CSVLDPGYEQYF.